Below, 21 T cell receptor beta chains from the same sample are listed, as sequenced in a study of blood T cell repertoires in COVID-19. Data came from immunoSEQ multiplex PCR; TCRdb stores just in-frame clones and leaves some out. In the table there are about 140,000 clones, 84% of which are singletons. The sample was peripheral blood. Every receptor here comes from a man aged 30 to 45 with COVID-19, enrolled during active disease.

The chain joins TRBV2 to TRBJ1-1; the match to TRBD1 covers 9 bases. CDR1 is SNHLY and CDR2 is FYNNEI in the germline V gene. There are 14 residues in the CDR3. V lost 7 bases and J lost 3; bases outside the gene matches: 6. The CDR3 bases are TGTGCCAGCAATGACAGGGGGGTTGACACTGAAGCTTTCTTT. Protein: CASNDRGVDTEAFF.

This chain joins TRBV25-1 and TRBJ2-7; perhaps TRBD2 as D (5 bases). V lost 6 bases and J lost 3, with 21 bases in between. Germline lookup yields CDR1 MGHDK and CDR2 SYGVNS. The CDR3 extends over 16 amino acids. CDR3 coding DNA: TGTGCCAGCAGGGCGGGTTCATCCGGATCTCTCTACGAGCAGTACTTC. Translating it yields CASRAGSSGSLYEQYF.

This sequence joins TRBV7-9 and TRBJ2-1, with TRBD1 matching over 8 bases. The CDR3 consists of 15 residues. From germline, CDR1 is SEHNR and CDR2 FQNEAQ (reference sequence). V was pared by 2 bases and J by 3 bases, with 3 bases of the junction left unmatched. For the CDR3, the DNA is TGTGCCAGCAGCTTACAGGGGGCCGGCTACAATGAGCAGTTCTTC. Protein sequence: CASSLQGAGYNEQFF.

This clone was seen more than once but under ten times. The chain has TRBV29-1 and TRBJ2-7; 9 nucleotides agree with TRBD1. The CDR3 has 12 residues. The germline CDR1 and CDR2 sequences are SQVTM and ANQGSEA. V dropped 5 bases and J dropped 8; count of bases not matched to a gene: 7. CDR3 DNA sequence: TGCAGCGTTTCACAGGGGGCTGCGAAGCAGTACTTC. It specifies CSVSQGAAKQYF.

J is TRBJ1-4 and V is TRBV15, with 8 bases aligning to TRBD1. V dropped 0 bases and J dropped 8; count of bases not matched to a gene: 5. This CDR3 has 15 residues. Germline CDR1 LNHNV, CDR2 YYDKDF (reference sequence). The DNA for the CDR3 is TGTGCCACCAGCAGAGATGTGACAGGGGACGAAAAACTGTTTTTT. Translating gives CATSRDVTGDEKLFF.

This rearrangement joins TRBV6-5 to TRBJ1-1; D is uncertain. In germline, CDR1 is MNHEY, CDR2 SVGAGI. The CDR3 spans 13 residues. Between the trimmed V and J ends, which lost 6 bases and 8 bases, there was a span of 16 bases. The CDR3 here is CASRTFSGSEAFF. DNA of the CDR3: TGTGCCAGCAGAACCTTTTCGGGATCCGAAGCTTTCTTT.

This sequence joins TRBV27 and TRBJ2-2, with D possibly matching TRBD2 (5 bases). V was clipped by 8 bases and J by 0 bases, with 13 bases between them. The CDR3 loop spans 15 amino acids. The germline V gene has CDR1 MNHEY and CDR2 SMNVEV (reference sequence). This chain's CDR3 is CASRPILANTGELFF. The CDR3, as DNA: TGTGCCAGCCGTCCAATACTAGCGAACACCGGGGAGCTGTTTTTT.

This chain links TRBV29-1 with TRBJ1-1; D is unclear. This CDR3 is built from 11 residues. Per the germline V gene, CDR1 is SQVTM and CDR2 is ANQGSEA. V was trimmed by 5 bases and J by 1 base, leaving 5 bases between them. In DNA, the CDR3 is TGCAGCGTTACCAGGAACACTGAAGCTTTCTTT. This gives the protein CSVTRNTEAFF.

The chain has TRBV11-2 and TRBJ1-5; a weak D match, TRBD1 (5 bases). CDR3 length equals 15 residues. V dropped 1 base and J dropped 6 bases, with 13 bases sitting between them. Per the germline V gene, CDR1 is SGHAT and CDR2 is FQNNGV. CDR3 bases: TGTGCCAGCAGCTTAGGCAGGGCCACAAGTCAGCCCCAGCATTTT. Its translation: CASSLGRATSQPQHF.

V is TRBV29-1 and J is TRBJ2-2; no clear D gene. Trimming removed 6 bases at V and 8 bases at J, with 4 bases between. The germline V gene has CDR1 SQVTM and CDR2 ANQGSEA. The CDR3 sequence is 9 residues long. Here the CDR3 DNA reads TGCAGCGTCAGAGGGGAGCTGTTTTTT. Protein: CSVRGELFF.

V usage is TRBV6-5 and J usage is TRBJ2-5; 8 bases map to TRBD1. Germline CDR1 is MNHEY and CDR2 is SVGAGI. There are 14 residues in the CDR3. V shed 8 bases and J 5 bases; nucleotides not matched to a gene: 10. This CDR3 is CASSRTGSRETQYF. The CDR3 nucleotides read TGTGCCAGCTCCCGGACAGGGTCTAGGGAGACCCAGTACTTC.

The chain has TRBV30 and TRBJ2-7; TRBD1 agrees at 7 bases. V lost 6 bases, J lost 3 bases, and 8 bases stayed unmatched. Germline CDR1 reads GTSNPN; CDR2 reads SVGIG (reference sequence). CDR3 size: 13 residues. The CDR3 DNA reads TGTGCCTGCTCATACAGGGGAAACTACGAGCAGTACTTC. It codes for CACSYRGNYEQYF. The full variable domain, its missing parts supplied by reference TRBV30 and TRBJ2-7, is SQTIHQWPATLVQPVGSPLSLECTVEGTSNPNLYWYRQAAGRGLQLLFYSVGIGQISSEVPQNLSASRPQDRQFILSSKKLLLSDSGFYLCACSYRGNYEQYFGPGTRLTVT.

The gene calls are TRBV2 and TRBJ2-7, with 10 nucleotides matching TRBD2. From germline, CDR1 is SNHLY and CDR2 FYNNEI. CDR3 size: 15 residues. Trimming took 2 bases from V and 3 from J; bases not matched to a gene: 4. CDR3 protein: CASSEMASGSYEQYF. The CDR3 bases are TGTGCCAGCAGTGAAATGGCTAGCGGGAGCTACGAGCAGTACTTC.

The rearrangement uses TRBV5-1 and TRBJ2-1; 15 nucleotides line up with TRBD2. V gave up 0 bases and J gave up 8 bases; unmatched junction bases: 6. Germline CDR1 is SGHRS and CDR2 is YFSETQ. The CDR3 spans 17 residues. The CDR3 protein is CASSLDGLAGGRDEQFF. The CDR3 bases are TGCGCCAGCAGCTTGGATGGACTAGCGGGAGGGCGCGATGAGCAGTTCTTC.

This CDR3 is CASSISRNTGELFF. Written as DNA, the CDR3 is TGCGCCAGCAGCATATCCAGAAACACCGGGGAGCTGTTTTTT. The gene calls are TRBV4-3 and TRBJ2-2; D is ambiguous. CDR3 length: 14 amino acids. Germline V gene data show CDR1 as LGHNA and CDR2 as YSLEER. With 5 bases removed from V and 2 bases from J, the gap between germline ends came to 9 bases.

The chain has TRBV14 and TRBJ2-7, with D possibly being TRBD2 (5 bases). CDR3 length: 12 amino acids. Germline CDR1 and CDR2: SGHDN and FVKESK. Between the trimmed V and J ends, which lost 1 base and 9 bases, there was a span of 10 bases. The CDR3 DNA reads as TGTGCCAGCAGCCAAGTAAGGGAGCGGCAGTACTTC. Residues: CASSQVRERQYF.

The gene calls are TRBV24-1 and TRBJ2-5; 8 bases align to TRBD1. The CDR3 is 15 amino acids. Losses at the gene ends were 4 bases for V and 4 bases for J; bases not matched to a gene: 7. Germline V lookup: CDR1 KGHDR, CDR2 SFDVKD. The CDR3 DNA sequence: TGTGCCACCAGTGACCTACAGGGGGGTAGAGAGACCCAGTACTTC. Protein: CATSDLQGGRETQYF.

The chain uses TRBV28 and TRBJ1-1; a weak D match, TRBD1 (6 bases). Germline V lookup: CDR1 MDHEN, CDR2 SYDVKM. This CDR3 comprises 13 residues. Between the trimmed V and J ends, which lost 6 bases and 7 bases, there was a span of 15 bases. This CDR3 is CASRRGGGGEAFF. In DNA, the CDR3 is TGTGCCAGCAGGCGAGGGGGGGGAGGTGAAGCTTTCTTT.

This chain's CDR3 is CAVRSVDGYTF. The CDR3 DNA reads TGTGCCGTTCGGTCTGTAGATGGCTACACCTTC. The chain combines TRBV10-3 with TRBJ1-2; D is unresolved. The CDR3 loop spans 11 amino acids. Trimming cost V 11 bases and J 6 bases, with 13 bases left between them. Germline CDR1 reads ENHRY; CDR2 reads SYGVKD.

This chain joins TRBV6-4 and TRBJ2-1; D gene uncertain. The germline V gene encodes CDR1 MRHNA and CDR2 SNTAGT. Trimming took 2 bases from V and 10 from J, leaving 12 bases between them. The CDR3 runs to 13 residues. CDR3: CASSDVIRAEQFF. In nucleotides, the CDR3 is TGTGCCAGCAGTGACGTTATAAGAGCCGAGCAGTTCTTC.

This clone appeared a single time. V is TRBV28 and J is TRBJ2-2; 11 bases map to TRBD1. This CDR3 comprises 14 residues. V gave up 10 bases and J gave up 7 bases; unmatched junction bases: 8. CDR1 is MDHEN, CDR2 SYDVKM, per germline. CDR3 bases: TGTGCCACGGGGACAGGGGGGTTGATCGGGGAGCTGTTTTTT. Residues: CATGTGGLIGELFF.